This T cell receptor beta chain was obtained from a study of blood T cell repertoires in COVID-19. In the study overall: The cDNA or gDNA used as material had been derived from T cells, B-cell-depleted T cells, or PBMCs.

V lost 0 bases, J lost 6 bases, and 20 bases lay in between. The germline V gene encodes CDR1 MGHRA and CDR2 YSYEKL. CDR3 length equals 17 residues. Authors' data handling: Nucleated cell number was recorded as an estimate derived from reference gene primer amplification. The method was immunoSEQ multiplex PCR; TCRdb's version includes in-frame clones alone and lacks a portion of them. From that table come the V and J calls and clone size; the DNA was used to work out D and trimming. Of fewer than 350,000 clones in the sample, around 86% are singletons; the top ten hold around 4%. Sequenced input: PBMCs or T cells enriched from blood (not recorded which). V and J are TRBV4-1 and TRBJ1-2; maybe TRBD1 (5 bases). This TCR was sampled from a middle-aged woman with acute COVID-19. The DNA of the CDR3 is TGCGCCAGCAGCCAAGATCCCCATGGGGCCAGGGCCGATGGCTACACCTTC. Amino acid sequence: CASSQDPHGARADGYTF.